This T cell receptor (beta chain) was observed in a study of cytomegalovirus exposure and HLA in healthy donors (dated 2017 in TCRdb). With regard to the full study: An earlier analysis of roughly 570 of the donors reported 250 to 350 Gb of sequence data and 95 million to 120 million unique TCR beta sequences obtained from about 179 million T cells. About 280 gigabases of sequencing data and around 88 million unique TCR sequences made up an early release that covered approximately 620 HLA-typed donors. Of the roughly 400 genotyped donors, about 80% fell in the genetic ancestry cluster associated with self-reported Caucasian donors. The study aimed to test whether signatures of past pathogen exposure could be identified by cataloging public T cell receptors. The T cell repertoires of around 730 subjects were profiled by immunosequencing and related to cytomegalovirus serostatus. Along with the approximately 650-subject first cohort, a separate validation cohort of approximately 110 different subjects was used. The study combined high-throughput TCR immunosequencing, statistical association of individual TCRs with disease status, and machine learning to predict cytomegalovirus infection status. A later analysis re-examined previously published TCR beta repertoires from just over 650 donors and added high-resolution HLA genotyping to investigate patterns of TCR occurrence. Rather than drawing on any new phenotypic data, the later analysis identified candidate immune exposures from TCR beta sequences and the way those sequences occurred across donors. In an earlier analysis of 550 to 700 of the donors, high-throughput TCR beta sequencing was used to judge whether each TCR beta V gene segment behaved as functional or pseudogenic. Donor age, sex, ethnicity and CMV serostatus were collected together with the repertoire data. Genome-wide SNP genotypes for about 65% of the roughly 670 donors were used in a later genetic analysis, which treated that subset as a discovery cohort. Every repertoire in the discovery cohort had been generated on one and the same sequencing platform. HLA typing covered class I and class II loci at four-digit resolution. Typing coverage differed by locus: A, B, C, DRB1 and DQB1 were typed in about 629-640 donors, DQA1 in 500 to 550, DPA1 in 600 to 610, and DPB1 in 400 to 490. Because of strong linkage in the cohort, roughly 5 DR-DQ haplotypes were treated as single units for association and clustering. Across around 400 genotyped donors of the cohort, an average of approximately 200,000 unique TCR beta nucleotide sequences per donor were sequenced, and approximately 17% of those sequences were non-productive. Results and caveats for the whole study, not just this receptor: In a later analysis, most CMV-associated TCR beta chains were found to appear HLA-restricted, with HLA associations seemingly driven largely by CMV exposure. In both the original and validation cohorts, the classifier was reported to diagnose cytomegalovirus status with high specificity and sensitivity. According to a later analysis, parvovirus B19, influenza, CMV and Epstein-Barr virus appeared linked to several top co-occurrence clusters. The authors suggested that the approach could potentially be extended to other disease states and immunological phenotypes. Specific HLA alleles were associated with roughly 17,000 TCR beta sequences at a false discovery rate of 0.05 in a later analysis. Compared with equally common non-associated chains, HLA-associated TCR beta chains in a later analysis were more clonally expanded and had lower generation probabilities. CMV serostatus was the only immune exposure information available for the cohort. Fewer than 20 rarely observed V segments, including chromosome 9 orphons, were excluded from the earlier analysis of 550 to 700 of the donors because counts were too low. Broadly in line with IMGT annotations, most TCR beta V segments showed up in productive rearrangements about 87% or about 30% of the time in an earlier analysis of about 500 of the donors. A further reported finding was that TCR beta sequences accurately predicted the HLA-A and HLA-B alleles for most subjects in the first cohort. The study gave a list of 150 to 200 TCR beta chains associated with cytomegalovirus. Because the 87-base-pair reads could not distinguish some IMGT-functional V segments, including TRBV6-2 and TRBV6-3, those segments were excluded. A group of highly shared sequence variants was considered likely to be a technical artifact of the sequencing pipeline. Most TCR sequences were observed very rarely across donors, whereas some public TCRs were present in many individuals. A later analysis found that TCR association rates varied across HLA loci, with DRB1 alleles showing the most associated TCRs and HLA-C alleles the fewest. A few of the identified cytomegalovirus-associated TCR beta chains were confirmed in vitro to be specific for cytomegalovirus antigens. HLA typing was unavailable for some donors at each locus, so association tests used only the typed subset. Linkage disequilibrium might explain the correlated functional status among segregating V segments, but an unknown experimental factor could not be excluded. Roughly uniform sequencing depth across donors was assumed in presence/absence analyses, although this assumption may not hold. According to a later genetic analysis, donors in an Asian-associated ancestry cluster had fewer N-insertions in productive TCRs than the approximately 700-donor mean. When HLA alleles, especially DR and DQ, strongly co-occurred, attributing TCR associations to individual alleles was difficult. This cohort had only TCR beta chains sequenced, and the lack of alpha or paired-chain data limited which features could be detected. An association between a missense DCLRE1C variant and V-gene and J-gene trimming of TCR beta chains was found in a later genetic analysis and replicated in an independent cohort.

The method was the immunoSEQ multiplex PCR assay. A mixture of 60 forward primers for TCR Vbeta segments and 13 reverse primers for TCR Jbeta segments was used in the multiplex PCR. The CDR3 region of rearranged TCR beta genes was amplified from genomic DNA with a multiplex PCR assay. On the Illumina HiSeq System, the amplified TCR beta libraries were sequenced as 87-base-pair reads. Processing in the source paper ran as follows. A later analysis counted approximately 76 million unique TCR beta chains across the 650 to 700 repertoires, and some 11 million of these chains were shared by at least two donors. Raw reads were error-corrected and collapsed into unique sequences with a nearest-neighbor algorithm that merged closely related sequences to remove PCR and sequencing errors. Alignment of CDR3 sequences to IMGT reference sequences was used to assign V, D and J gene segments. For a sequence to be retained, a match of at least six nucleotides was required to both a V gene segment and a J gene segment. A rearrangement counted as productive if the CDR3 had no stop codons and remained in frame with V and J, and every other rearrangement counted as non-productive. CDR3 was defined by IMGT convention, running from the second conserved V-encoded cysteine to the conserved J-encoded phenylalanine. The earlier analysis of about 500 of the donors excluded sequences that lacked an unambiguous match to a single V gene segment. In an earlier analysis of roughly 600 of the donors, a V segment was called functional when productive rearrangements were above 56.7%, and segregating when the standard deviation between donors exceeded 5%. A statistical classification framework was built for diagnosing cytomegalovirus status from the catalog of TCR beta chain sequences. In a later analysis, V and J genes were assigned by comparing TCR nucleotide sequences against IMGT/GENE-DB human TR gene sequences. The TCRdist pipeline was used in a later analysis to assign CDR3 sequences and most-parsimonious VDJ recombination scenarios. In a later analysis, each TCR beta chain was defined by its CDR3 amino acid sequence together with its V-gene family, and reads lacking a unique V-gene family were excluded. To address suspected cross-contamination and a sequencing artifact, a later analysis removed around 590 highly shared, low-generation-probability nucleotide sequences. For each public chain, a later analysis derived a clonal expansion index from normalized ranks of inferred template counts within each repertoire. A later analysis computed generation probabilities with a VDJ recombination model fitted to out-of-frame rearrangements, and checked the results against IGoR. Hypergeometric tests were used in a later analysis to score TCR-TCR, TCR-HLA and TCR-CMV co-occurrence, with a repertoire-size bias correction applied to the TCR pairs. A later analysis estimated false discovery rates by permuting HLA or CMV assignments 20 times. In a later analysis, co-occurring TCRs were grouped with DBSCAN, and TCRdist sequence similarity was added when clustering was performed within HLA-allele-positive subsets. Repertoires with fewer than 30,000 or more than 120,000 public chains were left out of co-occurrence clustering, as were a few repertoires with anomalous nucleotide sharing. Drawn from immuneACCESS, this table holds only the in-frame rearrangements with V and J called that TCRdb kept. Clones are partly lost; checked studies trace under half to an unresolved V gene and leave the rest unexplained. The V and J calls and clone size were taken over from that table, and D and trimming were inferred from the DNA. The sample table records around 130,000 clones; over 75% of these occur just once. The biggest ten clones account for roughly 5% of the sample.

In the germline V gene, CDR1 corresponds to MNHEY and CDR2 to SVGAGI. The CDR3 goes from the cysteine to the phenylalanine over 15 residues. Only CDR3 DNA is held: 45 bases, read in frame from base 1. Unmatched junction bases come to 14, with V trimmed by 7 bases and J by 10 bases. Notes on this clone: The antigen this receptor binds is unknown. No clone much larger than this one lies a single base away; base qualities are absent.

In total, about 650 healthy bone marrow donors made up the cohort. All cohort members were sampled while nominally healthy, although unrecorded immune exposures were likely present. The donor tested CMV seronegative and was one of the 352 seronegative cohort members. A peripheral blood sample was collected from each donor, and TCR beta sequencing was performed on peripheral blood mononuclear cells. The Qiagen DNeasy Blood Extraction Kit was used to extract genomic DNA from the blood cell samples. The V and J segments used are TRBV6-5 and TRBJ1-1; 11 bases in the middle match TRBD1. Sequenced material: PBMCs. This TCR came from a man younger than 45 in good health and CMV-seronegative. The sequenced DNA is TGTGCCAGCAAGCGAACCGGGACAGGGGGGTTTTTAGCTTTCTTT. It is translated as CASKRTGTGGFLAFF.